Listed below are T cell receptor beta chains from one sample, sequenced in a study of response to subunit inactivated influenza vaccine. TCRdb re-called the RT-PCR reads through MiXCR, storing one row per CDR3 protein. The data contain about 520,000 distinct CDR3 sequences, less than 7.5% of them singletons. The input for sequencing was PBMCs from blood, taken around 25 months after vaccination. The receptors stem from a man aged 45 to 70 who received an inactivated influenza vaccine. CDR3s leave out the opening cysteine and the closing phenylalanine or tryptophan.

V,J,CDR3
TRBV20-1,TRBJ2-5,SARRGLETQY
TRBV27,TRBJ1-2,ASSFGTSGIRGYT
TRBV3-1,TRBJ2-5,ASSPNGVETQY
TRBV18,TRBJ1-2,ASSPGTGDYGYT
TRBV12-3/TRBV12-4,TRBJ2-3,ASSLGAGRSSTDTQY
TRBV20-1,TRBJ1-1,SASPAYLNTEAF
TRBV20-1,TRBJ2-6,SAIAKGSGANVLT
TRBV27,TRBJ2-7,ASSLAGDGAYEQY
TRBV15,TRBJ1-1,ATSRDYKLGTEAF
TRBV7-8,TRBJ1-1,ASSLGSTNTEAF
TRBV10-1,TRBJ2-5,ASSGTSQETQY
TRBV19,TRBJ2-3,ASSTGLAWETDTQY
TRBV2,TRBJ2-3,ASSGLAISTDTQY
TRBV6-2/TRBV6-3,TRBJ2-6,ASSYYGPSSGANVLT
TRBV5-1,TRBJ2-1,ASSLEASGTYNEQF
TRBV20-1,TRBJ2-1,SAMGLAGVEQF
TRBV6-1,TRBJ2-7,ASSRSGRGFYEQY
TRBV2,TRBJ1-1,ASSEAGVRAF
TRBV7-9,TRBJ2-7,ASSLESPGGEQY
TRBV2,TRBJ2-7,ASHSGTATGEQY
TRBV10-3,TRBJ2-7,AISEKGPYEQY
TRBV12-3/TRBV12-4,TRBJ2-1,ASSFRTGFVNEQF